These 22 T cell receptor beta chains were all obtained from the same sample, sequenced in a study of cytomegalovirus exposure and HLA in healthy donors. PCR amplification relied on 60 Vbeta primers (plus 13 Jbeta primers). The method was immunoSEQ multiplex PCR; TCRdb's version includes in-frame clones alone and lacks a portion of them. The sample contains 210,000 or so clones, over 75% of which appear only once. Sequencing was done on a sample of PBMCs. All receptors derive from a girl aged 2-15 years in good health and CMV-seronegative.

The chain is built from TRBV4-1 and TRBJ2-7, with TRBD2 as a possible D gene (7 bases). Germline CDR1 is MGHRA and CDR2 is YSYEKL. The CDR3 spans 15 residues. V was trimmed by 3 bases and J by 2 bases, leaving 14 bases between them. The CDR3 sequence is CASSQHEGGTYEQYF. CDR3 bases: TGCGCCAGCAGCCAGCATGAGGGGGGGACCTACGAGCAGTACTTC.

The genes are TRBV6-1 and TRBJ1-1; weak D call: TRBD1 (6 bases). CDR1 and CDR2 from the germline V gene are MNHNS and SASEGT. Between the trimmed V and J ends, which lost 2 bases and 11 bases, there was a span of 15 bases. This CDR3 has 13 amino acids. The DNA of the CDR3 is TGTGCCAGCAGTGAAACAGGACAGTTAATCGCTTTCTTT. Translated, it gives CASSETGQLIAFF.

Points on this clone: At one end, the junction sequence differs from germline, possibly due to a read error. This rearrangement joins TRBV7-9 to TRBJ2-7; TRBD1 agrees at 8 bases. Germline CDR1 is SEHNR and CDR2 is FQNEAQ (reference sequence). The CDR3 runs 14 residues. The CDR3 nucleotides read TGTTCCAGCAGCATTACAGGGGGAATCAACGAGCAGTACTTC. As protein: CSSSITGGINEQYF.

V is TRBV27 and J is TRBJ2-1; unclear D gene. V gave up 4 bases and J gave up 1 base, with 5 bases separating them. CDR1 MNHEY and CDR2 SMNVEV come from the germline V gene (reference sequence). The CDR3 covers 13 residues. This CDR3 reads CASSSTSYNEQFF. CDR3 nucleotide sequence: TGTGCCAGCAGTTCTACGTCCTACAATGAGCAGTTCTTC.

The rearrangement uses TRBV28 and TRBJ1-1, with a tentative D call TRBD1 (5 bases). V was shortened by 11 bases and J by 5 bases, with 18 bases between the two germline ends. The CDR3 is 13 residues long. CDR1 and CDR2 (germline): MDHEN, SYDVKM. CDR3 DNA: TGTGCCTCCTTCGCGGGGCGCGGGACTGAAGCTTTCTTT. Translating gives CASFAGRGTEAFF.

This chain uses TRBV12-5 with TRBJ1-5, with D possibly being TRBD1 (6 bases). V was shortened by 5 bases and J by 7 bases, with 12 bases between the two germline ends. In germline, CDR1 is LGHNT, CDR2 FRNRAP. The CDR3 sequence is 13 residues long. The CDR3 loop is CASGLGQSQPQHF. The CDR3, as DNA: TGTGCTAGTGGTCTTGGACAGAGCCAGCCCCAGCATTTT.

J is TRBJ2-3 and V is TRBV29-1, with D possibly being TRBD2 (6 bases). There are 14 residues in the CDR3. Trimming removed 7 bases at V and 2 bases at J, with 16 bases between. The germline gives CDR1 SQVTM, CDR2 ANQGSEA. The CDR3 nucleotides are TGCAGCGCTAGCCGGGAGTTCTCCACAGATACGCAGTATTTT. Its translation is CSASREFSTDTQYF.

The chain combines TRBV27 with TRBJ1-5; 9 nucleotides align to TRBD1. With 5 bases clipped from V and 9 bases from J, the junction kept 5 bases outside the gene matches. The CDR3 totals 13 residues. Germline CDR1 MNHEY, CDR2 SMNVEV (reference sequence). The CDR3 DNA reads TGTGCCAGCAGTGGGACAGGGTCGGGGCCCCAGCATTTT. Protein sequence: CASSGTGSGPQHF.

The rearrangement links TRBV19 to TRBJ2-7, with D maybe TRBD1 (6 bases). Trimming took 5 bases from V and 6 from J, leaving 17 bases between them. Germline V CDR1 and CDR2: LNHDA, SQIVND (reference sequence). The CDR3 runs 14 residues. CDR3 DNA sequence: TGTGCCAGTAGTTGGGCAGGGGCGAACTCCGAGCAGTACTTC. This translates into CASSWAGANSEQYF.

The CDR3 reads CASSLGRANEQFF. In DNA form, the CDR3 reads TGTGCCAGCAGCCTTGGGAGGGCCAATGAGCAGTTCTTC. The rearrangement uses TRBV2 and TRBJ2-1; TRBD2 aligns across 7 bases. The ends lost 6 bases at V and 6 bases at J; junction bases unmatched: 5. The germline gives CDR1 SNHLY, CDR2 FYNNEI. The CDR3 is 13 amino acids.

The rearrangement links TRBV4-1 to TRBJ2-3; TRBD2 matches at 9 bases. Unmatched junction bases numbered 4, after V lost 4 bases and J lost 2 bases. This CDR3 comprises 15 residues. Germline loops: CDR1 MGHRA, CDR2 YSYEKL. The CDR3 coding sequence is TGCGCCAGCAGCCGTCGACTAGCGGCCACAGATACGCAGTATTTT. Translated, it gives CASSRRLAATDTQYF.

This rearrangement joins TRBV2 to TRBJ2-1; possible D gene TRBD1, 6 bases. V gave up 9 bases and J gave up 8 bases, with 23 bases separating them. Germline V lookup: CDR1 SNHLY, CDR2 FYNNEI. The CDR3 consists of 15 residues. The CDR3 region has the DNA TGTGCCAGTACCAAACAGGGAAGTTCCAGGGATGAGCAGTTCTTC. Its translation is CASTKQGSSRDEQFF.

The chain carries TRBV2 and TRBJ2-1, with D perhaps TRBD2 (6 bases). The CDR3 spans 16 residues. Trimming cost V 2 bases and J 3 bases, with 14 bases left between them. The germline V gene encodes CDR1 SNHLY and CDR2 FYNNEI. The CDR3 bases are TGTGCCAGCAGTGAAAGTCGCGGGATAAGCTACAATGAGCAGTTCTTC. It codes for CASSESRGISYNEQFF.

The chain joins TRBV25-1 to TRBJ2-3; 7 nucleotides agree with TRBD2. The CDR3 sequence is 16 residues long. Germline CDR1 is MGHDK and CDR2 is SYGVNS. J lost 1 base, V lost 4 bases, and 8 bases had no gene match. In DNA form, the CDR3 reads TGTGCCAGCAGTGCATATGGCGGGAGTGGCACAGATACGCAGTATTTT. Its protein product is CASSAYGGSGTDTQYF.

This sequence joins TRBV5-5 and TRBJ1-3; D unresolved. Germline V lookup: CDR1 SGHKS, CDR2 YYEKEE (reference sequence). V lost 5 bases and J 8 bases, leaving 11 bases between the germline ends. The CDR3 contains 12 residues. CDR3 DNA sequence: TGTGCCAGCAGTTCGTCTCGGGACACCATATATTTT. Amino acids: CASSSSRDTIYF.

The V call is TRBV29-1, the J call TRBJ1-3, with D uncertain. CDR1 SQVTM and CDR2 ANQGSEA come from the germline V gene. CDR3 size: 19 residues. V shed 2 bases and J shed 0 bases, with 23 bases lying between them. The CDR3 is CSVEFPLGRESTSGNTIYF. The DNA for the CDR3 is TGCAGCGTTGAATTCCCCCTCGGGAGGGAGTCGACCTCTGGAAACACCATATATTTT. Using reference TRBV29-1 and TRBJ1-3 for the parts outside the CDR3, the full variable domain is SAVISQKPSRDICQRGTSLTIQCQVDSQVTMMFWYRQQPGQSLTLIATANQGSEATYESGFVIDKFPISRPNLTFSTLTVSNMSPEDSSIYLCSVEFPLGRESTSGNTIYFGEGSWLTVV.

This chain links TRBV5-6 with TRBJ2-7; D possibly corresponds to TRBD1 (6 bases). The germline V gene encodes CDR1 SGHDT and CDR2 YYEEEE. CDR3 size: 15 residues. V lost 6 bases to trimming and J lost 3 bases, with 19 bases between them. CDR3 nucleotide sequence: TGTGCCAGCACCTTAGGGGTCAGGGGTAACTACGAGCAGTACTTC. Amino acids: CASTLGVRGNYEQYF.

The CDR3 region is CASSQVWDQPQHF. CDR3 in DNA: TGTGCCAGTAGTCAGGTCTGGGATCAGCCCCAGCATTTT. This sequence joins TRBV19 and TRBJ1-5; unclear D gene. The CDR3 length is 13 residues. Trimming left V 5 bases short and J 5 bases short, with 10 bases between. Germline CDR1 reads LNHDA; CDR2 reads SQIVND (reference sequence).

This clone was found a few times. V and J are TRBV6-1 and TRBJ2-7; TRBD2 matches at 9 bases. The V gene end was trimmed by 6 bases and the J gene end by 3 bases; junction bases not matched to a gene: 3. This CDR3 is built from 13 residues. CDR1 MNHNS and CDR2 SASEGT come from the germline V gene. The CDR3 sequence: CASRELAGYEQYF. The CDR3 coding sequence is TGTGCCAGCAGGGAACTAGCGGGCTACGAGCAGTACTTC.

This clone was counted only a few times. This chain connects TRBV11-2 to TRBJ2-7; D may be TRBD2 (5 bases). Germline V CDR1 and CDR2: SGHAT, FQNNGV. The CDR3 is 14 amino acids. V was shortened by 3 bases and J by 2 bases, with 11 bases between the two germline ends. CDR3 nucleotides: TGTGCCAGCAGCTTGGGAGTTGGGGCCTACGAGCAGTACTTC. Protein: CASSLGVGAYEQYF. The full variable domain, rest sourced from reference TRBV11-2 and TRBJ2-7, is EAGVAQSPRYKIIEKRQSVAFWCNPISGHATLYWYQQILGQGPKLLIQFQNNGVVDDSQLPKDRFSAERLKGVDSTLKIQPAKLEDSAVYLCASSLGVGAYEQYFGPGTRLTVT.

The V and J genes are TRBV9 and TRBJ2-7; D not resolved. The germline CDR1 and CDR2 sequences are SGDLS and YYNGEE. V lost 2 bases to trimming and J lost 3 bases, with 9 bases between them. The CDR3 is 13 amino acids. Here the CDR3 reads CASSVSPGYEQYF. In DNA, the CDR3 is TGTGCCAGCAGCGTTTCGCCCGGCTACGAGCAGTACTTC.

V usage is TRBV6-5 and J usage is TRBJ1-4, with D perhaps matching TRBD1 (6 bases). The V end lost 5 bases, the J end lost 6 bases, and 16 bases lay between the germline ends. The CDR3 has 15 residues. Germline assignment: CDR1 MNHEY and CDR2 SVGAGI. CDR3 loop: CASSRQGSRDEKLFF. The DNA of the CDR3 is TGTGCCAGCAGTCGGCAGGGGAGTCGGGATGAAAAACTGTTTTTT.